This T cell receptor beta chain was profiled in a study of blood T cell repertoires in COVID-19. Study details: Researchers got acute and convalescent COVID-19 samples from the United States, Italy and Spain.

In the original workflow: Estimation of nucleated cell counts relied on the amplification of reference gene primers. TCRdb's copy holds only in-frame clones and misses some; the assay was immunoSEQ multiplex PCR. Clonal size and the V and J genes are those of that table, whereas D and trimming came from the DNA. Of approximately 69,000 clones listed, 60% to 80% are singletons. V lost 3 bases to trimming and J lost 1 base, with 5 bases between them. The V gene's germline CDR1 is LGHDT and CDR2 YNNKEL (reference sequence). The CDR3 has 13 amino acids. The sequencing sample was made of peripheral blood. The source is a human donor in a cohort sampled during active COVID-19. The V gene is TRBV3-1 (or the pseudogene TRBV3-2), the J gene TRBJ2-3; a possible D gene is TRBD2 (5 bases). DNA for the CDR3: TGTGCCAGCAGCCAGGGAGGCACAGATACGCAGTATTTT. This translates into CASSQGGTDTQYF.